This TCR beta chain originates from a study of neoadjuvant anti-PD-1 for oral cavity cancer. General study findings and limits: Non-responders to neoadjuvant nivolumab had significantly more clonal PBMC T cells than responders.

A word on this clone: Its antigen is not known.

CDR1 is LNHDA and CDR2 is SQIVND in the germline V gene (reference sequence). This CDR3 is 16 amino acids long. V was cut by 9 bases and J by 6 bases, with 24 bases left in between. PBMCs were not maintained or expanded in culture before analysis. The data were produced by immunoSEQ multiplex PCR, yet TCRdb's version contains in-frame clones alone and is incomplete. Of more than 10,000 clones listed, around two thirds are singletons. The sequence was collected from a person aged 35-79 years with oral cavity squamous cell carcinoma. This material consisted of PBMCs, taken before nivolumab (anti-PD-1) treatment. The chain carries TRBV19 and TRBJ2-1; D may be TRBD2 (8 bases). CDR3 DNA sequence: TGTGCCAGCAAAACCAGGGACAGCGGGAGTACCAATGAGCAGTTCTTC. It specifies CASKTRDSGSTNEQFF. Full variable domain (outside the CDR3, taken from reference TRBV19 and TRBJ2-1): DGGITQSPKYLFRKEGQNVTLSCEQNLNHDAMYWYRQDPGQGLRLIYYSQIVNDFQKGDIAEGYSVSREKKESFPLTVTSAQKNPTAFYLCASKTRDSGSTNEQFFGPGTRLTVL.